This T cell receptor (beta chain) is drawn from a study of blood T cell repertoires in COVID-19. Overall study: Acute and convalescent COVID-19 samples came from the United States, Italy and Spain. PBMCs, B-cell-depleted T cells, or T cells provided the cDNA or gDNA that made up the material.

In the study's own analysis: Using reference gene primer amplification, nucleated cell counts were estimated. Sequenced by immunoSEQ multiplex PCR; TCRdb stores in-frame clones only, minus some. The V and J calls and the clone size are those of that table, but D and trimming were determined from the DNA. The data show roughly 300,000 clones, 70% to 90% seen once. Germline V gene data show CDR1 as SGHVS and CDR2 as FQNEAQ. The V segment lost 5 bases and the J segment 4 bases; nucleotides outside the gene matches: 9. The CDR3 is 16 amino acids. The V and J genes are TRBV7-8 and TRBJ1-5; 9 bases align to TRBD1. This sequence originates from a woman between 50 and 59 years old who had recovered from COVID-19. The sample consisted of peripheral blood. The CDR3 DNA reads TGTGCCAGCAGCGGCCCGGGACAGGGAGCAAATCAGCCCCAGCATTTT. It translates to CASSGPGQGANQPQHF.